Sequencing of this T cell receptor (beta chain) was carried out in a study of cytomegalovirus exposure and HLA in healthy donors. Primers: 60 Vbeta forward and 13 Jbeta reverse. Libraries were prepared by immunoSEQ multiplex PCR; TCRdb keeps only in-frame clonotypes and omits some of them. This table lists some 110,000 clones. CDR1 MNHEY and CDR2 SMNVEV come from the germline V gene (reference sequence). V dropped 3 bases and J dropped 3; count of bases not matched to a gene: 11. The CDR3 length is 16 residues. Sequenced sample: PBMCs. The rearrangement joins TRBV27 to TRBJ2-7; 7 positions match TRBD1. This receptor was obtained from a man aged 30 to 39 in good health and CMV-seronegative. The CDR3 DNA reads TGTGCCAGCAGTTTCCTGATGGGGACAGCTATCTACGAGCAGTACTTC. Protein product: CASSFLMGTAIYEQYF.